What follows is one TCR beta chain and its context. The antigen is undetermined. All donors were Caucasian adults living in Nashville, Tennessee. V was shortened by 5 bases and J by 6 bases, with 14 bases between the two germline ends. Per the germline V gene, CDR1 is SGHTA and CDR2 is FQGNSA. The CDR3 is 14 amino acids. The data originate from a study of shared clonotypes between healthy human individuals. General observations from the study: Several donors had about 5% of their naive CD4 clonotypes in common.

Across several immunoSEQ plates, the genomic DNA of each subset was split evenly. Measured with immunoSEQ multiplex PCR; TCRdb has only the in-frame clones, and not every one. The sample shows over a million clones, approximately 98.5% of them seen only once. This TCR was sampled from a young man in good health. This chain joins TRBV7-2 and TRBJ2-4, with D perhaps TRBD1 (5 bases). The specimen was naive CD4+ T cells sorted from blood. Subset denoted: CD45RA+ positively selected. This CDR3 reads CASSPRTYRNIQYF. Here the CDR3 DNA reads TGTGCCAGCAGCCCCCGGACATACAGAAACATTCAGTACTTC.